Listed below are T cell receptor beta chains from one sample, sequenced in a study of T-cell memory formation after mild COVID-19. TCRdb called the 5' RACE reads again in MiXCR, with one record for every CDR3 protein. This table has 65,000 to 95,000 distinct CDR3 sequences, over 10% appearing once. The sample comprised PBMCs or a T cell subset sorted from them (not recorded which). The receptors come from a man in his late teens or twenties who had mild COVID-19 (a few samples of this study predate the infection). Cell type and time point are not known. The CDR3 runs from the conserved cysteine through the conserved F or W. A D gene is named only where the DNA matches it firmly. Clone sizes are given selectively: once, few, many, or a class where the clone is expanded.

TRBJ2-5 NA NA TRBV20-1 CSARVLAAYQETQYF TGCAGTGCTAGAGTCTTAGCAGCGTACCAAGAGACCCAGTACTTC
TRBJ2-1 TRBD2 NA TRBV5-1 CASSLVSLAGGPHNEQFF TGCGCCAGCAGCTTGGTGTCCCTAGCGGGGGGGCCCCACAATGAGCAGTTCTTC
TRBJ2-1 NA NA TRBV7-6 CASSRLRSMGEQFF TGTGCCAGCAGCCGCCTAAGGTCAATGGGCGAGCAGTTCTTC
TRBJ1-1 NA few TRBV29-1 CSADRPTLAEAFF TGCAGCGCCGACCGACCTACCCTGGCGGAAGCTTTCTTT
TRBJ2-3 TRBD1 NA TRBV6-6 CASSFGTGGSDTQYF TGTGCCAGCAGTTTCGGGACAGGGGGATCAGATACGCAGTATTTT
TRBJ2-3 TRBD2 NA TRBV7-2 CASSLVGGRADTQYF TGTGCCAGCAGCTTAGTCGGGGGGAGGGCAGATACGCAGTATTTT
TRBJ1-2 TRBD1 many TRBV5-1 CASSLGQGDYGYTF TGCGCCAGCAGCTTGGGACAGGGGGACTATGGCTACACCTTC
TRBJ2-5 TRBD1 NA TRBV6-2/TRBV6-3 CASSPPTTGDLQETQYF TGTGCCAGCAGTCCCCCTACTACAGGGGACCTACAAGAGACCCAGTACTTC
TRBJ2-1 NA few TRBV27 CATGGPGPGEQFF TGTGCCACTGGGGGGCCAGGTCCGGGTGAGCAGTTCTTC
TRBJ2-1 NA NA TRBV6-5 CASSYPGYNEQFF TGTGCCAGCAGTTACCCGGGATACAATGAGCAGTTCTTC
TRBJ2-7 NA few TRBV7-6 CASSSEAGYPYEQYF TGTGCCAGCAGCTCCGAGGCAGGCTACCCCTACGAGCAGTACTTC
TRBJ1-2 TRBD1 few TRBV7-2 CASSPQGVANYGYTF TGTGCCAGCAGCCCGCAGGGGGTTGCTAACTATGGCTACACCTTC
TRBJ2-3 TRBD2 NA TRBV6-6 CASIAGVGFTDTQYF TGTGCCAGCATAGCGGGGGTGGGTTTCACAGATACGCAGTATTTT
TRBJ1-3 NA many TRBV7-9 CASSPMWGAHGNTIYF TGTGCCAGCAGCCCCATGTGGGGGGCCCACGGAAACACCATATATTTT
TRBJ2-1 TRBD1 few TRBV6-5 CASSYLAGGYNEQFF TGTGCCAGCAGTTACCTGGCAGGGGGATACAATGAGCAGTTCTTC
TRBJ2-3 TRBD1 NA TRBV11-2 CASSFPDREGDTQYF TGTGCCAGCAGCTTTCCGGACAGGGAAGGGGATACGCAGTATTTT
TRBJ2-1 TRBD2 NA TRBV5-8 CASSVTLAGSYNEQFF TGTGCCAGCAGCGTCACACTAGCGGGATCCTACAATGAGCAGTTCTTC
TRBJ2-7 TRBD1 few TRBV4-3 CASSPDWTGGLEQYF TGCGCCAGCAGTCCGGACTGGACAGGGGGCCTCGAGCAGTACTTC
TRBJ2-1 TRBD2 few TRBV3-1 CASSQAGGLYNEQFF TGTGCCAGCAGCCAAGCGGGGGGGCTGTACAATGAGCAGTTCTTC
TRBJ2-3 NA few TRBV10-3 CAISDDDHPPGPDTQYF TGTGCCATCAGTGATGATGACCACCCCCCGGGGCCAGATACGCAGTATTTT
TRBJ2-3 NA NA TRBV29-1 CSVVRGFRRGYTDTQYF TGCAGCGTTGTAAGAGGGTTTCGGCGGGGTTACACAGATACGCAGTATTTT
TRBJ1-1 NA few TRBV12-3/TRBV12-4 CASSLPGQEAFF TGTGCCAGCAGTTTACCGGGACAAGAAGCTTTCTTT
TRBJ2-5 TRBD1 NA TRBV28 CASSPGTGGFGETQYF TGTGCCAGCAGTCCCGGGACAGGGGGCTTCGGAGAGACCCAGTACTTC
TRBJ2-7 NA many TRBV5-1 CASSEGSYEQYF TGCGCCAGCAGCGAGGGTTCCTACGAGCAGTACTTC
TRBJ2-2 TRBD1 few TRBV29-1 CSGTGQGSGELFF TGCAGCGGGACGGGACAGGGAAGCGGGGAGCTGTTTTTT
TRBJ2-7 NA NA TRBV20-1 CSARATDGWAVSLREQYF TGCAGTGCTAGAGCGACGGACGGGTGGGCAGTTTCCCTTCGGGAGCAGTACTTC
TRBJ2-3 NA few TRBV9 CASSNEGGLPRDTQYF TGTGCCAGCAGCAATGAGGGCGGACTCCCGAGGGATACGCAGTATTTT
TRBJ2-1 NA NA TRBV28 CASSPRRYYNEQFF TGTGCCAGCAGTCCCCGACGATACTACAATGAGCAGTTCTTC
TRBJ2-1 NA few TRBV7-9 CASSLVRIRVTEQFF TGTGCCAGCAGCTTAGTACGCATCCGAGTCACTGAGCAGTTCTTC
TRBJ1-1 NA few TRBV21-1 CASSKEAGGIDTEAFF TGTGCCAGCAGCAAAGAGGCGGGCGGAATCGACACTGAAGCTTTCTTT
TRBJ2-7 NA many TRBV7-9 CASSQGSAYEQYF TGTGCCAGCAGCCAAGGCTCGGCCTACGAGCAGTACTTC
TRBJ2-3 NA NA TRBV7-9 CASSLVLSGTDTQYF TGTGCCAGCAGCCTCGTCTTGTCTGGCACAGATACGCAGTATTTT
TRBJ2-2 NA many TRBV6-5 CASSYDGGYTGELFF TGTGCCAGCAGTTACGATGGGGGCTACACCGGGGAGCTGTTTTTT
TRBJ1-1 NA few TRBV27 CASLPHGGRGTEAFF TGTGCCAGCTTACCCCACGGGGGCCGAGGAACTGAAGCTTTCTTT
TRBJ2-2 TRBD2 NA TRBV5-6 CASRPPGGGRTGELFF TGTGCCAGCAGGCCTCCGGGCGGGGGGCGCACCGGGGAGCTGTTTTTT
TRBJ1-1 NA NA TRBV7-9 CASSLGPSAFF TGTGCCAGCAGCTTAGGGCCTTCAGCTTTCTTT
TRBJ2-7 TRBD2 NA TRBV5-5 CASSLLAGGKSINYEQYF TGTGCCAGCAGCTTGCTGGCGGGGGGGAAGAGTATAAACTACGAGCAGTACTTC
TRBJ1-1 NA few TRBV6-5 CASSWGVRGTEAFF TGTGCCAGCAGCTGGGGCGTGAGGGGCACTGAAGCTTTCTTT
TRBJ2-1 NA many TRBV29-1 CSSITQGRGGEQFF TGCAGCTCGATCACCCAGGGACGGGGTGGTGAGCAGTTCTTC